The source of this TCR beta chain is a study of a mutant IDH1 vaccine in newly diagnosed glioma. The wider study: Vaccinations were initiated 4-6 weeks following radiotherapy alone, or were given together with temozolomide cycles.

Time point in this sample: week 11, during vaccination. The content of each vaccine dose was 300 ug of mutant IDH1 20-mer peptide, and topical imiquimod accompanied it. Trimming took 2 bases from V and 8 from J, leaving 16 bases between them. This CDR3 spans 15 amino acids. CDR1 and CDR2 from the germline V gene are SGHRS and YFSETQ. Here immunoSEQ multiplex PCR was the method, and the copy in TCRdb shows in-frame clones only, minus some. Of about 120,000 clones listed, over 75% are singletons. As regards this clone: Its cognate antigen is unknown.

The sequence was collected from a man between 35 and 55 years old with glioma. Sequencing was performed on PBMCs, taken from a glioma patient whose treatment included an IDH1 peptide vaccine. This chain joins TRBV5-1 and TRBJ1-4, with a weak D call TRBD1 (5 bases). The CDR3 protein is CASSFGAGDGEKLFF. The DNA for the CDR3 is TGCGCCAGCAGCTTTGGGGCCGGGGACGGGGAAAAACTGTTTTTT.